Included here is one T cell receptor beta chain sequence, with context. Donors were ostensibly healthy at sampling, although undocumented immune exposures were probable. The entry originates in a study of cytomegalovirus exposure and HLA in healthy donors. CDR3 size: 14 residues. The germline CDR1 and CDR2 sequences are MNHEY and SVGAGI. J was trimmed by 3 bases and V by 6 bases; bases with no gene match: 3. PCR employed 60 Vbeta and 13 Jbeta primers. Assay: immunoSEQ multiplex PCR; the TCRdb copy retains only in-frame clones and omits some. The table has about 98,000 clones, around 72% seen once. The clonotype comes from a male donor in good health and CMV-seronegative. Sequenced: PBMCs. The chain employs TRBV6-5 and TRBJ2-2; 8 bases align to TRBD2. The CDR3 nucleotides read TGTGCCAGCAGACGGGAGGGGGACACCGGGGAGCTGTTTTTT. Protein: CASRREGDTGELFF.